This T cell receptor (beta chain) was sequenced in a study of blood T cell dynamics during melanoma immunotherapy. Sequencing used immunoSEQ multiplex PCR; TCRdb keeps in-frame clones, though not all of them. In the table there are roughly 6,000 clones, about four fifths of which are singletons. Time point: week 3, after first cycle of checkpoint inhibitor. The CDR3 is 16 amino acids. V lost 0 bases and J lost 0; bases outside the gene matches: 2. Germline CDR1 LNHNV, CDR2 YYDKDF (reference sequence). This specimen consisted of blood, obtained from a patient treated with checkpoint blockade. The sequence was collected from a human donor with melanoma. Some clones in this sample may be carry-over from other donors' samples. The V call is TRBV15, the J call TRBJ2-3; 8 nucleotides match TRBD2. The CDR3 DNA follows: TGTGCCACCAGCAGAGAAGCGGGAGCCAGCACAGATACGCAGTATTTT. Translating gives CATSREAGASTDTQYF.